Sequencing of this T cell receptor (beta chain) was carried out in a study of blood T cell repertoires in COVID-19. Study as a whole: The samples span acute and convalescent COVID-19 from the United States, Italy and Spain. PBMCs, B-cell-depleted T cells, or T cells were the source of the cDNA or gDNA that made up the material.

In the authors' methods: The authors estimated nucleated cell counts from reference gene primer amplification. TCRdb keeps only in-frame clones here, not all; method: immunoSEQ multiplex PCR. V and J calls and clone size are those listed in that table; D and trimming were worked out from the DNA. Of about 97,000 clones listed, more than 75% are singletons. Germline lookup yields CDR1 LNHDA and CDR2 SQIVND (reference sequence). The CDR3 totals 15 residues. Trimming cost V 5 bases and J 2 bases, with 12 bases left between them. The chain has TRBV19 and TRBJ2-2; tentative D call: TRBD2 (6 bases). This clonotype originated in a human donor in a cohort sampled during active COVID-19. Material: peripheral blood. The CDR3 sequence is CASSWGLDNTGELFF. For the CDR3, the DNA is TGTGCCAGTAGTTGGGGACTGGATAACACCGGGGAGCTGTTTTTT.